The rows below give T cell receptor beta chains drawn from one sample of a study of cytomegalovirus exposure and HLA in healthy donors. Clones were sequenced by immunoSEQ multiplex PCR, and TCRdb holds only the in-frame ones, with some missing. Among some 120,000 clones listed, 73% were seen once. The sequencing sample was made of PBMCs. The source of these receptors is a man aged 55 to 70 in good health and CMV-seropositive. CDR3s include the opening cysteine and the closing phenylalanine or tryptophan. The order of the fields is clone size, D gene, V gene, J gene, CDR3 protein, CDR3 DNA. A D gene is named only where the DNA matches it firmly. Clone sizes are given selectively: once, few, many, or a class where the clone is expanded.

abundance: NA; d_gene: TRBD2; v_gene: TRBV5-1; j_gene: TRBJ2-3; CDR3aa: CASRRPGLASTDTQYF; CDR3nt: TGCGCCAGCAGGCGCCCCGGACTAGCGTCCACAGATACGCAGTATTTT
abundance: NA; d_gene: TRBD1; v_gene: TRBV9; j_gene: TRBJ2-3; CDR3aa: CASSLIGTGGVDTQYF; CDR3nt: TGTGCCAGCAGCCTCATCGGGACAGGGGGCGTCGATACGCAGTATTTT
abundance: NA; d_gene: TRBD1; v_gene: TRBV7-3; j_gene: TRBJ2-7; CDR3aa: CASSLTGTGLYEQYF; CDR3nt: TGTGCCAGCAGCTTAACTGGGACAGGGCTCTACGAGCAGTACTTC
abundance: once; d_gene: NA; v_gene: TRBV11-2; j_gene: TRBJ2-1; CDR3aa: CASSFWGGDEQFF; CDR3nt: TGTGCCAGCAGCTTTTGGGGGGGCGATGAGCAGTTCTTC
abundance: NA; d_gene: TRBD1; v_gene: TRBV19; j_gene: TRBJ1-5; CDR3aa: CASGQGNYQPQHF; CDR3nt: TGTGCCAGTGGACAGGGGAATTATCAGCCCCAGCATTTT
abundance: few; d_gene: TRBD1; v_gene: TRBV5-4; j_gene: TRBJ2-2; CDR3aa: CASSLGQGGFGELFF; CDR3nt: TGTGCCAGCAGCTTGGGACAGGGGGGATTCGGGGAGCTGTTTTTT
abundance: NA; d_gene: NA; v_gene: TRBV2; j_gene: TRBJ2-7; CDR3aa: CASRGSGYEQYF; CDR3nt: TGTGCCAGCCGCGGGTCAGGCTACGAGCAGTACTTC
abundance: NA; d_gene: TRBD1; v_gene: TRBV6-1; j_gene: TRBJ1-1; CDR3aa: CASSLQGENTEAFF; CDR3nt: TGTGCCAGCAGCCTACAGGGGGAGAACACTGAAGCTTTCTTT
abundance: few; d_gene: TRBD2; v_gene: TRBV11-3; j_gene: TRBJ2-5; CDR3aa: CASSRSGGTETQYF; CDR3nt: TGTGCCAGCAGTCGTAGCGGGGGGACCGAGACCCAGTACTTC
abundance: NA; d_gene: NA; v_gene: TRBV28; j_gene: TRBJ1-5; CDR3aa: CASVRREYQPQHF; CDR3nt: TGTGCCAGCGTACGGAGGGAATATCAGCCCCAGCATTTT
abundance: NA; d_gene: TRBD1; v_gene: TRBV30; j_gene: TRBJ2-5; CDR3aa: CAWRGAGGAGGRRTQYF; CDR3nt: TGTGCCTGGAGGGGGGCAGGGGGCGCTGGGGGACGGAGGACCCAGTACTTC
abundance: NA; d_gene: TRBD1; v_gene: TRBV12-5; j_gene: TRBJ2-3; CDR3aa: CASGLDRGLASTDTQYF; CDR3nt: TGTGCTAGTGGTTTGGACAGGGGGCTTGCTAGCACAGATACGCAGTATTTT
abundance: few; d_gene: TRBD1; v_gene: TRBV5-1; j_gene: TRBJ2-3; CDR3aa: CASSPAGTGATDTQYF; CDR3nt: TGCGCCAGCAGCCCCGCCGGGACAGGAGCTACAGATACGCAGTATTTT
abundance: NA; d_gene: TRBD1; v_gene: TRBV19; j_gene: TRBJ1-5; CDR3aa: CASSRDREYSNQPQHF; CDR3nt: TGTGCCAGTAGTAGGGACAGGGAATATAGCAATCAGCCCCAGCATTTT
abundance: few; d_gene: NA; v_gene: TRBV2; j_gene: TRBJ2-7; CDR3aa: CASRASTQGFHEQYF; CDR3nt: TGTGCCAGCAGGGCCAGCACTCAGGGTTTCCACGAGCAGTACTTC
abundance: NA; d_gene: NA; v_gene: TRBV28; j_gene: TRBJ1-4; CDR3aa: CASSPGFNEKLFF; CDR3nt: TGTGCCAGCAGTCCCGGGTTTAATGAAAAACTGTTTTTT
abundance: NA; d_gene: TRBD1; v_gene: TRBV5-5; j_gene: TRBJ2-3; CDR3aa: CASSPLTGGSTDTQYF; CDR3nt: TGTGCCAGCAGCCCGTTGACAGGGGGAAGCACAGATACGCAGTATTTT